This T cell receptor beta chain was retrieved from a study of post-analysis software for immune sequencing data. Study information: Recorded subtypes: relapsing-remitting, secondary progressive, progressive-relapsing; some patients unannotated. General study findings and limits: Controls showed significantly higher normalized Chao1 diversity than did multiple sclerosis patients. Under F measure analysis, samples from one preparation batch co-clustered strongly. About five TRBV segments, including TRBV5-6, TRBV5-1 and TRBV20-1, were more frequent in patients than controls.

Tagging with unique molecular identifiers was a feature of the TCR beta cDNA libraries. cDNA molecules numbering some 500,000 came from roughly 1.1 to 9.2 million T cells. One entry per CDR3 protein, called by TCRdb with MiXCR from the PCR reads. The table lists 740,000 or so distinct CDR3 sequences, around 50% of them singletons, with about 4.8% in the top ten. The V end was cut by 4 bases, the J end by 0 bases, with 14 bases between. The CDR3 has 15 amino acids. Germline CDR1 SQVTM, CDR2 ANQGSEA. Worth noting for this clonotype: Its antigen is unknown.

V and J are TRBV29-1 and TRBJ2-3, with TRBD1 as a possible D gene (5 bases). Sequenced input: blood. The receptor was derived from a girl under 18 with multiple sclerosis. CDR3 nucleotide sequence: TGCAGCGTTGCAGGGTTGGGATCTAGCACAGATACGCAGTATTTT. It is translated as CSVAGLGSSTDTQYF.